The 10 T cell receptor beta chains below were found in one sample sequenced in a study of blood T cell repertoires in COVID-19. This table comes from immunoSEQ multiplex PCR, and its TCRdb copy is limited to in-frame clones, with some not included. The sample contains hundreds of thousands of clones, about 85% of which appear only once. Material: peripheral blood. Receptors originate from a woman in her late teens or twenties who had recovered from COVID-19.

This chain connects TRBV5-1 to TRBJ1-5; weak D call: TRBD1 (6 bases). Trimming shortened V by 0 bases and J by 5 bases, and 12 bases separated the two germline ends. This CDR3 contains 15 residues. The germline V gene has CDR1 SGHRS and CDR2 YFSETQ. The CDR3 protein is CASSLEGGGYQPQHF. CDR3 nucleotides: TGCGCCAGCAGCTTGGAGGGGGGGGGTTATCAGCCCCAGCATTTT. Combining the CDR3 with reference TRBV5-1 and TRBJ1-5 gives the whole variable domain KAGVTQTPRYLIKTRGQQVTLSCSPISGHRSVSWYQQTPGQGLQFLFEYFSETQRNKGNFPGRFSGRQFSNSRSEMNVSTLELGDSALYLCASSLEGGGYQPQHFGDGTRLSIL.

The chain couples TRBV7-9 to TRBJ1-1, with a weak D call TRBD1 (6 bases). This CDR3 region has 15 residues. V shed 3 bases and J shed 4 bases, with 15 bases lying between them. Germline V gene lookup returns CDR1 SEHNR and CDR2 FQNEAQ (reference sequence). CDR3 sequence: CASSFLAGASTEAFF. The CDR3 nucleotides are TGTGCCAGCAGCTTCCTTGCGGGGGCTAGCACTGAAGCTTTCTTT.

This chain's CDR3 is CAWSIVGANVLTF. CDR3 sequence (DNA): TGTGCCTGGAGTATAGTCGGGGCCAACGTCCTGACTTTC. The chain employs TRBV30 and TRBJ2-6; D ambiguous. CDR3 length equals 13 residues. Germline V lookup: CDR1 GTSNPN, CDR2 SVGIG (reference sequence). V was clipped by 2 bases and J by 4 bases, with 6 bases between them. Looking up the rest from reference TRBV30 and TRBJ2-6 gives the full variable domain: SQTIHQWPATLVQPVGSPLSLECTVEGTSNPNLYWYRQAAGRGLQLLFYSVGIGQISSEVPQNLSASRPQDRQFILSSKKLLLSDSGFYLCAWSIVGANVLTFGAGSRLTVL.

V gene TRBV28 combines with J gene TRBJ1-5, with D perhaps matching TRBD1 (6 bases). Germline V gene sequence: CDR1 MDHEN, CDR2 SYDVKM. The CDR3 covers 14 residues. The V and J ends lost 4 bases and 3 bases respectively, with 10 bases between them. The CDR3 DNA is TGTGCCAGCAGTTCAAGGGACATCAATCAGCCCCAGCATTTT. It codes for CASSSRDINQPQHF.

The rearrangement uses TRBV13 and TRBJ2-7, with D perhaps TRBD1 (5 bases). V lost 5 bases and J lost 1, with 9 bases in between. This CDR3 spans 13 amino acids. Germline V gene lookup returns CDR1 PRHDT and CDR2 FYEKMQ (reference sequence). In nucleotides, the CDR3 is TGTGCCAGCAGCGCCAGGGTATCCTACGAGCAGTACTTC. Translating gives CASSARVSYEQYF.

The V gene is TRBV12-3 or TRBV12-4, the J gene TRBJ1-1; D ambiguous. The CDR3 covers 11 residues. The V and J ends lost 1 base and 7 bases respectively, with 4 bases between them. Here the CDR3 reads CASSLGLEAFF. The CDR3 nucleotides are TGTGCCAGCAGTTTAGGGCTTGAAGCTTTCTTT.

The chain combines TRBV7-9 with TRBJ1-1; 11 bases align to TRBD1. After removal of 4 bases from V and 3 bases from J, the junction contained 7 bases not matched to a gene. From germline, CDR1 is SEHNR and CDR2 FQNEAQ (reference sequence). This CDR3 spans 16 amino acids. The CDR3 region has the DNA TGTGCCAGCAGCTCCGGGACAGGGGGGTATGACACTGAAGCTTTCTTT. This translates into CASSSGTGGYDTEAFF.

The CDR3 nucleotides read TGTGCCAGCAGCGTAGGGGGCGGGAGGGCCGTAGAGACCCAGTACTTC. Its protein is CASSVGGGRAVETQYF. The rearrangement links TRBV9 to TRBJ2-5; 9 bases agree with TRBD2. Germline V lookup: CDR1 SGDLS, CDR2 YYNGEE. The ends lost 0 bases at V and 4 bases at J; junction bases unmatched: 7. CDR3 size: 16 residues.

V and J are TRBV5-1 and TRBJ2-1; TRBD1 agrees at 10 bases. Unmatched junction bases numbered 9, after V lost 3 bases and J lost 6 bases. Germline CDR1 is SGHRS and CDR2 is YFSETQ. The CDR3 sequence is 16 residues long. CDR3 amino acids: CASSYDAGQGSNEQFF. As DNA, the CDR3 is TGCGCCAGCAGCTACGACGCGGGACAGGGGAGCAATGAGCAGTTCTTC.

A single count supports this clone. The chain carries TRBV6-2 or TRBV6-3 and TRBJ2-1, with D possibly being TRBD2 (5 bases). Germline V lookup: CDR1 MNHEY, CDR2 SVGEGT. The CDR3 length is 15 residues. V lost 5 bases to trimming and J lost 8 bases, with 19 bases between them. CDR3 region: CASSHTARVYDEQFF. The CDR3 DNA follows: TGTGCCAGCAGTCACACGGCGAGGGTCTATGATGAGCAGTTCTTC.